Sequencing of this T cell receptor (beta chain) was carried out in a study of blood T cell repertoires in COVID-19. Study summary: The United States, Italy and Spain supplied acute and convalescent COVID-19 samples. Sources were T cells, B-cell-depleted T cells, or PBMCs; the material itself was cDNA or gDNA.

In the source study's methods: Amplified reference gene primers provided the basis for estimating nucleated cell counts. Profiling relied on immunoSEQ multiplex PCR, and the TCRdb table lists in-frame clones only, not all of them. The V and J calls and clone size are taken from that table; D and trimming were inferred from the DNA. Of some 230,000 clones in the sample, roughly 84% were seen once. The clonotype was recovered from a woman aged 55 to 70 who had recovered from COVID-19. Sequences were obtained from peripheral blood.

The CDR3 DNA reads TGTGCCAGCAGTAAGACAGGGATCTCCTACAATGAGCAGTTCTTC. Encoded protein: CASSKTGISYNEQFF. The chain employs TRBV9 and TRBJ2-1, with 7 nucleotides matching TRBD1. The junction had 5 bases not matched to a gene; V was cut back by 5 bases and J by 0 bases. This CDR3 has 15 residues. Germline V gives CDR1 SGDLS, CDR2 YYNGEE.